Each of the 10 T cell receptor beta chains below was sequenced from the same sample in a study of blood T cells in healthy people across ages. Combining a sample-barcoded 5' primer with a J-beta primer mix, a second PCR ran for about 7 to 11 cycles. Using its own MiXCR run on the 5' RACE reads, TCRdb lists one record per CDR3 protein. The sample carries about 1,000,000 distinct CDR3 sequences, over 35% recorded once. What was sequenced was blood. These receptors were taken from a woman aged 55-75 years in good health.

This clonotype was observed a few times. The DNA of the CDR3 is TGTGCCAGCAGCTTAGTGGGGGGCGGATCTGGAAACACCATATATTTT. Translation: CASSLVGGGSGNTIYF. V is TRBV7-9 and J is TRBJ1-3; a weak D match, TRBD1 (6 bases). V lost 1 base and J 1 base, leaving 11 bases between the germline ends. CDR1 and CDR2 from the germline V gene are SEHNR and FQNEAQ (reference sequence). The CDR3 has 16 amino acids.

The V call is TRBV5-5, the J call TRBJ2-3; a weak D match, TRBD2 (7 bases). The CDR3 is 13 residues long. Trimming removed 7 bases from V and 5 bases from J, with 14 bases in between. From germline, CDR1 is SGHKS and CDR2 YYEKEE (reference sequence). CDR3 in amino acids: CASGSGTQDTQYF. The DNA for the CDR3 is TGTGCCAGCGGAAGCGGGACACAAGATACGCAGTATTTT. Full variable domain (rest looked up from reference TRBV5-5 and TRBJ2-3): DAGVTQSPTHLIKTRGQQVTLRCSPISGHKSVSWYQQVLGQGPQFIFQYYEKEERGRGNFPDRFSARQFPNYSSELNVNALLLGDSALYLCASGSGTQDTQYFGPGTRLTVL.

V usage is TRBV4-2 and J usage is TRBJ2-1, with D uncertain. The germline gives CDR1 LGHNA, CDR2 YNFKEQ. This CDR3 spans 13 amino acids. Trimming stripped 8 bases from V and 6 bases from J, with 14 bases between. Here the CDR3 DNA reads TGTGCCAGCCGGGCTTCCGAACCCAATGAGCAGTTCTTC. Translating it yields CASRASEPNEQFF.

The rearrangement links TRBV15 to TRBJ2-3, with 12 bases fitting TRBD2. The CDR3 has 15 residues. V dropped 4 bases and J dropped 4; count of bases not matched to a gene: 3. Germline V gene data show CDR1 as LNHNV and CDR2 as YYDKDF (reference sequence). DNA for the CDR3: TGTGCCACCAGCACTACTAGCGGGGGGTCAGATACGCAGTATTTT. This encodes CATSTTSGGSDTQYF. Variable domain in full (rest from reference TRBV15 and TRBJ2-3): DAMVIQNPRYQVTQFGKPVTLSCSQTLNHNVMYWYQQKSSQAPKLLFHYYDKDFNNEADTPDNFQSRRPNTSFCFLDIRSPGLGDTAMYLCATSTTSGGSDTQYFGPGTRLTVL.

In its sample, this clonotype was seen a few times. CDR3 residues: CASSYEGQGGDGYTF. DNA of the CDR3: TGTGCCAGCAGTTACGAGGGACAGGGAGGTGATGGCTACACCTTC. This chain links TRBV6-5 with TRBJ1-2, with 9 bases identical to TRBD1. Trimming cost V 2 bases and J 6 bases; bases outside gene matches: 7. CDR1 and CDR2 (germline): MNHEY, SVGAGI. The CDR3 extends over 15 amino acids.

This chain uses TRBV2 with TRBJ2-1, with D perhaps TRBD1 (6 bases). The CDR3 has 14 amino acids. CDR1 and CDR2 from the germline V gene are SNHLY and FYNNEI. V was cut by 7 bases and J by 4 bases, with 14 bases left in between. CDR3: CASTTRTAYNEQFF. Written as DNA, the CDR3 is TGTGCCAGCACTACAAGGACAGCATACAATGAGCAGTTCTTC.

This clonotype was recorded only once. V usage is TRBV12-3 or TRBV12-4 and J usage is TRBJ2-3; 10 bases agree with TRBD2. The CDR3 totals 16 residues. Losses at the gene ends were 7 bases for V and 2 bases for J; bases not matched to a gene: 9. The DNA of the CDR3 is TGTGCCAGCACCCTGAGCGGGAGGGCAATCACAGATACGCAGTATTTT. Translation: CASTLSGRAITDTQYF.

This clonotype has more than one count but fewer than ten. J is TRBJ1-5 and V is TRBV21-1. TRBV21-1 is termed a pseudogene. There are 16 residues in the CDR3. CDR3 in amino acids: CASSKVVGPINQPQHF. DNA for the CDR3: TGTGCCAGCAGCAAGGTAGTGGGTCCTATCAATCAGCCCCAGCATTTT.

This clonotype came up a few times. The chain has TRBV3-1 and TRBJ2-7; D gene ambiguous. Germline lookup yields CDR1 LGHDT and CDR2 YNNKEL (reference sequence). V lost 11 bases and J 2 bases, leaving 13 bases between the germline ends. This CDR3 is 12 amino acids long. The DNA for the CDR3 is TGTGCCTCCCTCGGCAGAACCTACGAGCAGTACTTC. Translating gives CASLGRTYEQYF.

This clonotype has at least ten counts. The rearrangement joins TRBV12-3 or TRBV12-4 to TRBJ2-1, with TRBD1 matching over 7 bases. V was clipped by 5 bases and J by 4 bases; unmatched bases: 5. The CDR3 has 14 residues. CDR3 sequence (DNA): TGTGCCAGCAGTCTGACAGGGACATACAATGAGCAGTTCTTC. As protein: CASSLTGTYNEQFF.